This T cell receptor (beta chain) came from a study of response to subunit inactivated influenza vaccine. Study-level points and caveats: Authors suggested each seasonal influenza vaccination recruits few new T cells.

TCRdb ran MiXCR on the RT-PCR reads and lists one entry per CDR3 protein. Of over 750,000 distinct CDR3 sequences listed, about 20% are singletons. Between the trimmed V and J ends, which lost 1 base and 0 bases, there was a span of 16 bases. The length of the CDR3 is 18 residues. CDR1 MDHEN and CDR2 SYDVKM come from the germline V gene. This clonotype has only a few counts. Its antigen is currently unknown. The source is a man in his forties or fifties who received an inactivated influenza vaccine. The specimen was PBMCs from blood, collected around 5 days after vaccination. V and J are TRBV28 and TRBJ2-1; perhaps TRBD2 as D (6 bases). CDR3 DNA sequence: TGTGCCAGCAGTTTATCGTTTGGGGGGTTTAGCTCCTACAATGAGCAGTTCTTC. Protein: CASSLSFGGFSSYNEQFF.